The 6 T cell receptor beta chains given below trace back to one sample, sequenced in a study of OX40 agonist ivuxolimab in advanced cancers. The table came from immunoSEQ multiplex PCR; TCRdb's copy has only in-frame clones and leaves some out. The repertoire holds under 50,000 clones, with about 89% as singletons. Sample: CD4+ or CD8+ T cells sorted from blood, taken in a trial of the OX40 agonist ivuxolimab. The source is an adult with an advanced solid tumor such as melanoma, head and neck, liver or kidney cancer.

The chain combines TRBV5-1 with TRBJ2-1; D possibly matches TRBD1 or TRBD2 (5 bases each). V lost 0 bases and J lost 9, with 28 bases in between. This CDR3 is built from 19 residues. CDR1 and CDR2 (germline): SGHRS, YFSETQ. CDR3 region: CASSLEVSGWAGELGEQFF. In DNA, the CDR3 is TGCGCCAGCAGCTTGGAGGTGTCAGGGTGGGCGGGTGAGTTGGGTGAGCAGTTCTTC.

This clone occurred a few times. V and J are TRBV27 and TRBJ2-7; D not resolved. Trimming removed 5 bases from V and 7 bases from J, with 21 bases in between. The CDR3 totals 15 residues. Germline CDR1 is MNHEY and CDR2 is SMNVEV (reference sequence). In DNA, the CDR3 is TGTGCCAGCAGTACATCCTTGTTCGACGTCGGTGAGCAGTACTTC. Protein product: CASSTSLFDVGEQYF.

The chain joins TRBV5-6 to TRBJ1-1; D might be TRBD1 (5 bases). V lost 7 bases, J lost 3 bases, and 10 bases lay in between. The CDR3 has 12 residues. CDR1 is SGHDT, CDR2 YYEEEE, per germline. CDR3 coding DNA: TGTGCCAGCGGGGGACGGGACACTGAAGCTTTCTTT. It translates to CASGGRDTEAFF.

This clone occurred a few times. The rearrangement links TRBV7-9 to TRBJ2-7; perhaps D is TRBD1 or TRBD2 (5 bases each). The V end was cut by 8 bases, the J end by 5 bases, with 16 bases between. This CDR3 has 13 residues. Germline loops: CDR1 SEHNR, CDR2 FQNEAQ (reference sequence). The CDR3 loop reads CASSLEGYHEQYF. The DNA for the CDR3 is TGTGCCAGCTCCCTCGAGGGGTATCACGAGCAGTACTTC.

This chain joins TRBV7-9 and TRBJ1-3; D call uncertain. CDR1 is SEHNR, CDR2 FQNEAQ, per germline (reference sequence). This CDR3 has 14 residues. The V end lost 1 base, the J end lost 4 bases, and 8 bases lay between the germline ends. CDR3 bases: TGTGCCAGCAGCTTAGAGGGTTGGGGAAACACCATATATTTT. Protein: CASSLEGWGNTIYF.

V usage is TRBV19 and J usage is TRBJ2-7; 9 nucleotides agree with TRBD1. V trimming: 5 bases; J trimming: 3 bases; junction bases outside the gene matches: 8. CDR1 and CDR2 from the germline V gene are LNHDA and SQIVND (reference sequence). The CDR3 has 15 residues. The CDR3 nucleotides are TGTGCCAGTAGTCCCATGGACAGGGGAAACTACGAGCAGTACTTC. Encoded protein: CASSPMDRGNYEQYF.